This is a list of T cell receptor beta chains from one sample in a study of human T cells and chemical hapten exposure. TCRdb called the RACE reads again in MiXCR, with one record for every CDR3 protein. The table has nearly 350,000 distinct CDR3 sequences, about 7% seen once. The sample consisted of whole blood, taken in connection with sensitization to the hapten diphenylcyclopropenone (DPC). The receptors stem from a woman aged 18-35 years with alopecia areata. Some clones in this sample may be carry-over from other donors' samples. Both conserved end residues are part of each CDR3. The D gene is left open where the match is weak. For some rows the clone size is stated as once, few or many, or as a class when expanded; others skip it.

j_call,d_call,v_call,clone_size,cdr3_aa,cdr3_nt
TRBJ2-7,NA,TRBV20-1,NA,CSAIKGNSYEQYF,TGCAGTGCTATAAAGGGCAACTCCTACGAGCAGTACTTC
TRBJ2-1,NA,TRBV7-2,NA,CASSRRSPAGNEQFF,TGTGCCAGCAGCCGAAGGTCCCCCGCGGGCAATGAGCAGTTCTTC
TRBJ2-1,NA,TRBV7-9,few,CASSLTESSYNEQFF,TGTGCCAGCAGCCTCACAGAGAGCTCCTACAATGAGCAGTTCTTC
TRBJ2-3,NA,TRBV9,many,CASSVLGGTDTQYF,TGTGCCAGCAGCGTACTAGGGGGCACAGATACGCAGTATTTT
TRBJ1-1,TRBD1,TRBV6-5,many,CASSYTGQGEAFF,TGTGCCAGCAGTTACACGGGACAGGGGGAAGCTTTCTTT
TRBJ2-4,TRBD1,TRBV6-6,few,CASEGTENIQYF,TGTGCCAGCGAAGGGACAGAAAACATTCAGTACTTC
TRBJ2-1,NA,TRBV7-9,NA,CASSLGGFEQFF,TGTGCCAGCAGCTTAGGGGGGTTTGAGCAGTTCTTC
TRBJ2-1,TRBD2,TRBV20-1,NA,CSALLAGGPGEQFF,TGCAGTGCCTTACTAGCGGGGGGGCCGGGTGAGCAGTTCTTC
TRBJ2-3,NA,TRBV4-3,many,CASSQAGGGGGTDTQYF,TGCGCCAGCAGCCAGGCCGGTGGAGGAGGAGGGACAGATACGCAGTATTTT
TRBJ2-6,NA,TRBV18,many,CASPEGGSGANVLTF,TGTGCCAGCCCCGAAGGGGGGTCTGGGGCCAACGTCCTGACTTTC
TRBJ2-2,NA,TRBV7-8,NA,CASSLESWAGHTGELFF,TGTGCCAGCAGCTTAGAGAGTTGGGCAGGTCACACCGGGGAGCTGTTTTTT
TRBJ1-1,NA,TRBV20-1,few,CSALERSNTEAFF,TGCAGCGCCCTGGAGAGGTCGAACACTGAAGCTTTCTTT
TRBJ2-1,NA,TRBV7-9,many,CASSIDRRRRNEQFF,TGTGCCAGCAGCATAGACAGGCGTAGACGCAATGAGCAGTTCTTC
TRBJ1-1,NA,TRBV20-1,NA,CSADPRRNTEAFF,TGCAGTGCAGACCCTAGGCGAAACACTGAAGCTTTCTTT
TRBJ1-4,NA,TRBV3-1,few,CASSQVTNEKLFF,TGTGCCAGCAGCCAAGTCACTAATGAAAAACTGTTTTTT
TRBJ2-3,NA,TRBV7-2,NA,CASSYISGDTQYF,TGTGCCAGCAGTTATATATCGGGCGATACGCAGTATTTT
TRBJ2-7,NA,TRBV6-6,few,CASSYVRGINEQYF,TGTGCCAGCAGTTACGTCCGGGGTATCAATGAGCAGTACTTC
TRBJ2-3,NA,TRBV28,NA,CASSPTGRSFTDTQYF,TGTGCCAGCAGCCCCACTGGGCGGTCCTTCACAGATACGCAGTATTTT
TRBJ2-7,NA,TRBV6-2/TRBV6-3,NA,CASSRGTVPYEQYF,TGTGCCAGCAGTAGAGGAACAGTTCCCTACGAGCAGTACTTC
TRBJ1-1,NA,TRBV7-2,few,CASSFRGPTEAFF,TGTGCCAGCAGCTTCCGGGGACCCACTGAAGCTTTCTTT
TRBJ2-7,NA,TRBV6-5,many,CASTGSGSYEQYF,TGTGCCAGCACCGGGAGCGGTTCCTACGAGCAGTACTTC
TRBJ2-3,NA,TRBV27,many,CASSLAITDTQYF,TGTGCCAGCAGCCTGGCCATTACAGATACGCAGTATTTT
TRBJ2-1,TRBD2,TRBV4-1,many,CASSQDLEGLAGFSYNEQFF,TGCGCCAGCAGCCAAGACCTCGAGGGACTAGCGGGGTTCTCCTACAATGAGCAGTTCTTC
TRBJ2-3,NA,TRBV7-2,few,CASTQPLSVDTQYF,TGTGCCAGCACCCAACCCCTGTCCGTGGATACGCAGTATTTT